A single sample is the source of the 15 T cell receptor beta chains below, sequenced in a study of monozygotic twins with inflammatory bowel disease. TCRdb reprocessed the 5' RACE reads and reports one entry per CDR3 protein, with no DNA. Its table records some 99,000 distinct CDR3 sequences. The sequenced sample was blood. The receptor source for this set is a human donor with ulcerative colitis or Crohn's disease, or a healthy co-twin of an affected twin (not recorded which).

The CDR3 protein is CASRRQGPNTEAFF. The rearrangement links TRBV3-1 to TRBJ1-1; no DNA is available, so the TRBD1 call from TCRdb remains unchecked. Germline CDR1 and CDR2: LGHDT and YNNKEL (reference sequence). The CDR3 spans 14 residues.

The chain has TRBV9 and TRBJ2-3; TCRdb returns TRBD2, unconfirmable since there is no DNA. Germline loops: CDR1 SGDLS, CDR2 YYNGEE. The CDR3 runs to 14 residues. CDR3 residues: CASSVGLDTDTQYF. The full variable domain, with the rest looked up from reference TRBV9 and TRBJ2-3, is DSGVTQTPKHLITATGQRVTLRCSPRSGDLSVYWYQQSLDQGLQFLIQYYNGEERAKGNILERFSAQQFPDLHSELNLSSLELGDSALYFCASSVGLDTDTQYFGPGTRLTVL.

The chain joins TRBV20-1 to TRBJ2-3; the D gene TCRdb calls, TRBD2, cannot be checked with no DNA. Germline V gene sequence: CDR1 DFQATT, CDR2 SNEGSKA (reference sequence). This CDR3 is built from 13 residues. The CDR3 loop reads CSARSGTPDTQYF.

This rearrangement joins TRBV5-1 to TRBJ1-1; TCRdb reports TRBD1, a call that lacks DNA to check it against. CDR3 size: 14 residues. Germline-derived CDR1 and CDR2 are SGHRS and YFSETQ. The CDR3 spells CASSQGQGSTEAFF.

Here the CDR3 reads CSVQGTYEQYF. V gene TRBV29-1 combines with J gene TRBJ2-7; TCRdb calls TRBD1, which cannot be checked without DNA. Germline CDR1 is SQVTM and CDR2 is ANQGSEA. There are 11 residues in the CDR3.

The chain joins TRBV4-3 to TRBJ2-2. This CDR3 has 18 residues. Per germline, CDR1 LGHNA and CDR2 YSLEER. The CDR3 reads CASSYKTHMETNTGELFF.

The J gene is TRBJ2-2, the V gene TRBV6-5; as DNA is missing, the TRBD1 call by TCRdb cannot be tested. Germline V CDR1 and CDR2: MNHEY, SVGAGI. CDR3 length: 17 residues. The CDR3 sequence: CASSYSLGHLNTGELFF.

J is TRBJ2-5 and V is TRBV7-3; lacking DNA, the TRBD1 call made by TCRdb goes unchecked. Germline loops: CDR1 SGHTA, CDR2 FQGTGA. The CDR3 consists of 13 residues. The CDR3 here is CASSTKGRETQYF.

The CDR3 sequence: CASSYGGGNYGYTF. The V and J genes are TRBV5-6 and TRBJ1-2. The CDR3 has 14 amino acids. Germline CDR1 is SGHDT and CDR2 is YYEEEE.

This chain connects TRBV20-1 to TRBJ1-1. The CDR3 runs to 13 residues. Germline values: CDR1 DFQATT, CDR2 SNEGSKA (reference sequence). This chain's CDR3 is CSASSGRNTEAFF.

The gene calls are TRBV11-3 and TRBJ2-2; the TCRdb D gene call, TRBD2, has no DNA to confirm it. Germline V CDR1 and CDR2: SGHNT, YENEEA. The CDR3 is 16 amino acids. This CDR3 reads CASTTGLARNTGELFF.

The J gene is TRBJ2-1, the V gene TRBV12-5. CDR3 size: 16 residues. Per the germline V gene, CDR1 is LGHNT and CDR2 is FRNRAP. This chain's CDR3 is CASGLGYGVTYNEQFF.

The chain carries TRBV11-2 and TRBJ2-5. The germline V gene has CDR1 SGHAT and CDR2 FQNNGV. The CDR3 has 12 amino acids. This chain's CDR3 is CASSLVAETQYF.

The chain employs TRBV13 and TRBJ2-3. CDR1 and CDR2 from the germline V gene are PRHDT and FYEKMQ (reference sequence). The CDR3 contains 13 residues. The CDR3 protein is CASRAFSTDTQYF.

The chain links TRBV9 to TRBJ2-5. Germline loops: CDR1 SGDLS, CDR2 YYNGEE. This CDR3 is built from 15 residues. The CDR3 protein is CASSINHGRDVTQYF. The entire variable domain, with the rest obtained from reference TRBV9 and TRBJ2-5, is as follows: DSGVTQTPKHLITATGQRVTLRCSPRSGDLSVYWYQQSLDQGLQFLIQYYNGEERAKGNILERFSAQQFPDLHSELNLSSLELGDSALYFCASSINHGRDVTQYFGPGTRLLVL.